This T cell receptor beta chain was observed in a study of T cells in Graves' hyperthyroidism and ophthalmopathy (dated by TCRdb to the late 2010s). With regard to the full study: Peripheral blood was collected at initial diagnosis, before any treatment. To identify distinguishing TCR V-J signatures, a discovery cohort of 100 or so patients was used, comprising fewer than 45 with Graves' ophthalmopathy and around 60 with stable Graves' hyperthyroidism. Whether ophthalmopathy could be predicted prospectively was tested in an independent validation cohort made up of approximately 19 hyperthyroidism patients plus 17 patients who later progressed to ophthalmopathy. The 100 or so discovery patients were divided at random into training and test sets in a 7:3 ratio. Thyroid tissue and blood T-cell repertoires from more than five Graves' hyperthyroidism patients were also compared in the study. Following sampling, methimazole starting at 30 mg daily was given to hyperthyroidism patients, and high-dose intravenous methylprednisolone was given to ophthalmopathy patients. TCR Vbeta CDR3 sequencing of some 140 peripheral blood samples (roughly 41 ophthalmopathy, approximately 80 hyperthyroidism and some 17 progressor patients) is reported in the paper. The investigation overall reported the following: No statistical method was used to fix the sample size in advance, and group allocation was not hidden from the investigators. Most expanded thyroid clonotypes (frequency above 0.001) were also detected in blood, suggesting blood repertoires may reflect thyroid immune responses. Ophthalmopathy was separated from stable hyperthyroidism by a 13 V-J signature model, with about 86% sensitivity and about 81% specificity obtained in cross-validation and 80%/75% obtained in testing. In validation, the model predicted progression to ophthalmopathy a median of roughly 6.1 months before onset, with 65% to 71% sensitivity and 72.22% specificity.

A word on this clonotype: What this receptor recognizes is not known. Base qualities were left out, and no much larger clone turns up one base away.

Taken from the germline V gene, the CDR1 and CDR2 loops are MNHNS and SASEGT. Measured from the cysteine to the phenylalanine, the CDR3 is 16 residues long. Just CDR3 DNA is preserved here, 48 bases in frame from base 1. The germline ends are 10 bases apart after V is trimmed by 0 bases and J by 2 bases. Ophthalmopathy patients had moderately to severely active disease, Clinical Activity Score of at least 3, NOSPECS grade of at least 4, and duration under 3 months. Any patient with an uncontrolled infection, another autoimmune disease, pregnancy or lactation was excluded. Clinical symptoms, serum thyroxine and TRAb, thyroid ultrasound, and orbital computed tomography formed the basis for the diagnoses. Ficoll-Paque density gradient centrifugation was used to isolate PBMCs from approximately 11 ml of fresh peripheral blood. Total RNA was extracted with Trizol reagent, and quality was checked on an Agilent 2100 Bioanalyzer.

TCR beta CDR3 regions were amplified from RNA transcripts. The first round of RT-PCR for the TCR CDR3 was performed with the HTBI primer set and the Qiagen OneStep RT-PCR kit. A second multiplex PCR round built the libraries, followed by size selection and purification. Sequencing of the libraries was done on an Illumina HiSeq2000 using paired-end 100 bp reads. The study's own analysis went as follows. Raw data were processed with SOAPnuke, discarding reads with adapters, uncalled bases, mean Phred below 15, or no exact constant-primer or identifier match. High-quality paired reads were merged using COPE v1.2.5, and each unique nucleotide sequence was defined as a clonotype. MiTCR v1.1 was used to align the clonotypes against IMGT TRBV, TRBD and TRBJ reference segments. Only V-J combinations with frequency above 0.0001, covering about 99% of repertoires, were analysed. A TCS score was defined as the ratio between F50 (clonal expansion) and ExV (chaos), using BLOSUM62-based TCRdist between CDR3 peptides within each V-J. Welch's t-statistics and random forest reduced fewer than 600 V-J features to around 14, which were used in a naive Bayes classifier (R e1071). TCRdb itself trimmed the public reads at Q25 with fastp, ran MiXCR and retained productive beta chains. Each CDR3 protein appears once, grouped with its most common genes and DNA. The V and J calls and clone size are TCRdb's, not the authors'. The sample table lists 300,000 to 400,000 distinct CDR3 sequences, roughly 20% of them with a count of one. The ten largest clones capture roughly two fifths of the sample.

Specimen: blood. The source is a man younger than 30 with Graves' ophthalmopathy. Recombination connected TRBV6-1 to TRBJ2-2; a weak D assignment points to TRBD1 (5 bases agree). The CDR3 protein: CASSEAGRGNTGELFF. The nucleotide sequence reads TGTGCCAGCAGTGAAGCCGGAAGGGGCAACACCGGGGAGCTGTTTTTT.